This record covers a single T cell receptor beta chain. The antigen is undetermined. The sample comes from a study of beta chain features in type 1 diabetes. CDR3 size: 14 residues. Between the trimmed V and J ends, which lost 1 base and 6 bases, there was a span of 9 bases. From germline, CDR1 is LGHNA and CDR2 YSLEER. Study results and caveats: In all four CD4+ subsets, TCRB CDR3 length was significantly, moderately reduced in type 1 diabetes. Patients and controls would share equally any PCR tilt toward shorter templates.

Using CD45RO/CCR7/CD25/CD127/CD95/CD27, CD4+ naive, central memory, regulatory and stem cell-like memory cells were sorted. cDNA synthesis used the whole RNA isolate, giving expressed TCRB sequences. The repertoire was sequenced with immunoSEQ multiplex PCR; TCRdb's copy has only in-frame clones and lacks some. This sample has tens of thousands of clones, with over 65% found just once. This receptor was identified in a woman aged 35 to 49 with type 1 diabetes. The sample taken for sequencing was stem cell memory CD4+ T cells from blood. V usage is TRBV4-3 and J usage is TRBJ1-4, with D possibly TRBD1 on 6 matching bases. In nucleotides, the CDR3 is TGCGCCAGCAGCCAAGCATCAGGGGATGAAAAACTGTTTTTT. Translation gives CASSQASGDEKLFF.